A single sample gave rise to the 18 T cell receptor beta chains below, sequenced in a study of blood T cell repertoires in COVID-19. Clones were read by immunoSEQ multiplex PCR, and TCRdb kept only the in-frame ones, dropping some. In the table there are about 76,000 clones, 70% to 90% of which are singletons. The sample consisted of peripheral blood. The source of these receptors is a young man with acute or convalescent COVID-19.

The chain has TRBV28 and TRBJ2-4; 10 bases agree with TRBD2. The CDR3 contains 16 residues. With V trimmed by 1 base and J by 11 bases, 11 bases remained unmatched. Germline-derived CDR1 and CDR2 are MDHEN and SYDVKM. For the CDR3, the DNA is TGTGCCAGCAGTTTATATTTTGCTAGCGGGAGAGCATTTCAGTACTTC. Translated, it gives CASSLYFASGRAFQYF.

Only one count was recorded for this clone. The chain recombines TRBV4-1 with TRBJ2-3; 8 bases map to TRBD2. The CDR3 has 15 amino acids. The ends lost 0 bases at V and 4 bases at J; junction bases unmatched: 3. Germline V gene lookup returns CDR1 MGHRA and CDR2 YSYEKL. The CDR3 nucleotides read TGCGCCAGCAGCCAAGATCAACTAGCGGCAGATACGCAGTATTTT. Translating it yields CASSQDQLAADTQYF.

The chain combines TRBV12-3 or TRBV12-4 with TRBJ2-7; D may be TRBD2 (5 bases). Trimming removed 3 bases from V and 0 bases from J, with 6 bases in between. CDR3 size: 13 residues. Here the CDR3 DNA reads TGTGCCAGCAGTTTGGGGAGCTCCTACGAGCAGTACTTC. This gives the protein CASSLGSSYEQYF.

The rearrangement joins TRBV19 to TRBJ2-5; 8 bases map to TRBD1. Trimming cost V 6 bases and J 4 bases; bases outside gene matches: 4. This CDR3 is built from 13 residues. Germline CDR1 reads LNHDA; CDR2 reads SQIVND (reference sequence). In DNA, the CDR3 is TGTGCCAGTAGGTCGACAGGGGTAGAGACCCAGTACTTC. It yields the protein CASRSTGVETQYF. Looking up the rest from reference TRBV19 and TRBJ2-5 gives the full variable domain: DGGITQSPKYLFRKEGQNVTLSCEQNLNHDAMYWYRQDPGQGLRLIYYSQIVNDFQKGDIAEGYSVSREKKESFPLTVTSAQKNPTAFYLCASRSTGVETQYFGPGTRLLVL.

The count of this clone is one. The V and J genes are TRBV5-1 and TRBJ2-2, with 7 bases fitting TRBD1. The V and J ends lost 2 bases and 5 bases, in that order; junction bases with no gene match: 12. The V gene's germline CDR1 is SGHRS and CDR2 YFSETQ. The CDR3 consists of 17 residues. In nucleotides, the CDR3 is TGCGCCAGCAGCTTACCTCAGACAGGGCCGCGTACCGGGGAGCTGTTTTTT. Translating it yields CASSLPQTGPRTGELFF.

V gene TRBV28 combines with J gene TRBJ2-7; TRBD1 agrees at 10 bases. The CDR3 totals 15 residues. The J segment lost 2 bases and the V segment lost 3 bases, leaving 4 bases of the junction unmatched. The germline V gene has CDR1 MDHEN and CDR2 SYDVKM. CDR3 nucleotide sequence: TGTGCCAGCAGTTTGGGGACAGGGGAGGCCTACGAGCAGTACTTC. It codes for CASSLGTGEAYEQYF.

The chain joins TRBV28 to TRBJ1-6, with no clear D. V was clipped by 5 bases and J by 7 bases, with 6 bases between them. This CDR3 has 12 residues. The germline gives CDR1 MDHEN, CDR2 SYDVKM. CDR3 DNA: TGTGCCAGCAGTGGGCCCAATTCACCCCTCCACTTT. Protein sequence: CASSGPNSPLHF.

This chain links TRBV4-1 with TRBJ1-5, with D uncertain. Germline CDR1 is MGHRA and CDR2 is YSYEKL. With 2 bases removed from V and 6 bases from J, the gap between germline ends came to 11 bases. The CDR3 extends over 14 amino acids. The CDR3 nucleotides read TGCGCCAGCAGCCAAAGAGGTGAGGGTCAGCCCCAGCATTTT. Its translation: CASSQRGEGQPQHF.

The CDR3 region is CASSVQTSGDDEQYF. The CDR3 DNA is TGTGCCAGCAGCGTCCAGACTAGCGGGGACGACGAGCAGTACTTC. The chain combines TRBV9 with TRBJ2-7, with TRBD2 identical over 11 bases. The germline gives CDR1 SGDLS, CDR2 YYNGEE. CDR3 length: 15 amino acids. V trimming: 2 bases; J trimming: 5 bases; junction bases outside the gene matches: 6.

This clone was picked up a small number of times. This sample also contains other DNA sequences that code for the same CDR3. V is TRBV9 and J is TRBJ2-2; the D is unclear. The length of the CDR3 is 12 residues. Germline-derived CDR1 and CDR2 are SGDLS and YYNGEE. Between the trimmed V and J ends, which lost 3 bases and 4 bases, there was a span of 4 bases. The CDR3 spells CASSALTGELFF. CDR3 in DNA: TGTGCCAGCAGCGCCCTCACCGGGGAGCTGTTTTTT.

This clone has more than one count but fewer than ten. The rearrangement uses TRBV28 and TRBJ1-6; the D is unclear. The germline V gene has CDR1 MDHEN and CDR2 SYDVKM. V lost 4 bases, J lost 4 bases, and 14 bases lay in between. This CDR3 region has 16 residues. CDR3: CASSSDKEGYNSPLHF. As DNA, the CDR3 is TGTGCCAGCAGTTCCGACAAGGAGGGTTATAATTCACCCCTCCACTTT.

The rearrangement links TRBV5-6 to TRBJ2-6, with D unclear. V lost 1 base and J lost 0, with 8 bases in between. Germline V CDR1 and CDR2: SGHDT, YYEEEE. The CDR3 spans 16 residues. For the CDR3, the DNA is TGTGCCAGCAGCTTGCAGGTCCTCTCTGGGGCCAACGTCCTGACTTTC. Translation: CASSLQVLSGANVLTF.

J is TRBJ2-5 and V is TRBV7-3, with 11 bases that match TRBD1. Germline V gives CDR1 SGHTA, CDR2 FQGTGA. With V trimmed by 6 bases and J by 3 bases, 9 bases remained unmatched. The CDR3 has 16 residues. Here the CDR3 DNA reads TGTGCCAGCAGGGGACGGGACAGGGGGAAGGAAGAGACCCAGTACTTC. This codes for CASRGRDRGKEETQYF.

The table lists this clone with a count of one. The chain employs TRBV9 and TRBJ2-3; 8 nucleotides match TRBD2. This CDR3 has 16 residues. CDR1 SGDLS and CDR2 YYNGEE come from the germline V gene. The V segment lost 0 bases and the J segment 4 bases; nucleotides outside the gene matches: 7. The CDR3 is CASSVVAGGRADTQYF. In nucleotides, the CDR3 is TGTGCCAGCAGCGTAGTGGCGGGAGGCCGAGCAGATACGCAGTATTTT.

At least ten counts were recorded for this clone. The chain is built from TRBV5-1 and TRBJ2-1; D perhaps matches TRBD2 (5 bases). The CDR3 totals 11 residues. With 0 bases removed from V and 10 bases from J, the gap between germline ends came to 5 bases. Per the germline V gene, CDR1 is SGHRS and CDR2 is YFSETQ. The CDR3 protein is CASSLAGEQFF. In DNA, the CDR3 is TGCGCCAGCAGCTTGGCGGGAGAGCAGTTCTTC.

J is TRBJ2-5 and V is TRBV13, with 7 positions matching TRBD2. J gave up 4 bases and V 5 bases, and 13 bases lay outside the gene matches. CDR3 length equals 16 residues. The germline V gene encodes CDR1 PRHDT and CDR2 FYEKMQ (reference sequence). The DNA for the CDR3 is TGTGCCAGCAGCGGCACGGGGCGGGAGAGGGGAGAGACCCAGTACTTC. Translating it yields CASSGTGRERGETQYF.

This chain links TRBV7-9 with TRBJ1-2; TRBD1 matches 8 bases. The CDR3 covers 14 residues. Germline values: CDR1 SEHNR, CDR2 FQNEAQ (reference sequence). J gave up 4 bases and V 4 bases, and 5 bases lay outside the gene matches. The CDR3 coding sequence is TGTGCCAGCAGCTCCAGACAGGGGAGCTATGGCTACACCTTC. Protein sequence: CASSSRQGSYGYTF.

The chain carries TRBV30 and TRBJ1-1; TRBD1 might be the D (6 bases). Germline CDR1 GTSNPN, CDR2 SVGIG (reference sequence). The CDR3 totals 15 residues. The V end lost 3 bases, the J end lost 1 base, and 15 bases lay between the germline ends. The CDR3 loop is CAWRPRGAGNTEAFF. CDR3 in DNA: TGTGCCTGGAGACCCAGGGGCGCCGGGAACACTGAAGCTTTCTTT. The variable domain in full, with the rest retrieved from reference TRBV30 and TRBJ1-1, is SQTIHQWPATLVQPVGSPLSLECTVEGTSNPNLYWYRQAAGRGLQLLFYSVGIGQISSEVPQNLSASRPQDRQFILSSKKLLLSDSGFYLCAWRPRGAGNTEAFFGQGTRLTVV.